A single sample is the source of the 24 T cell receptor beta chains below, sequenced in a study of a mutant IDH1 vaccine in newly diagnosed glioma. The antigens of these receptors remain unknown. Clones were read by immunoSEQ multiplex PCR, and TCRdb kept only the in-frame ones, dropping some. The sample records under 60,000 clones, over 75% being singletons. Stated time point: week 47, end of study. The investigators gave 300 ug of mutant IDH1 20-mer peptide in each vaccine dose, together with topical imiquimod. This sample comprised PBMCs, obtained from a glioma patient whose treatment included an IDH1 peptide vaccine. These receptors all come from a woman between 40 and 55 years old with glioma. Some clones in this sample may be carry-over from other donors' samples.

The chain joins TRBV5-1 to TRBJ1-2, with TRBD1 identical over 8 bases. The CDR3 totals 14 residues. Per germline, CDR1 SGHRS and CDR2 YFSETQ. The trim removed 4 bases at V and 8 bases at J, leaving 10 bases unmatched. The CDR3 coding sequence is TGCGCCAGCAGCATTCCCGGGACAGGCGCCGGCTACACCTTC. Translation gives CASSIPGTGAGYTF.

This clone was picked up a small number of times. The J gene is TRBJ2-1, the V gene TRBV20-1; D is perhaps TRBD2 (5 bases). The CDR3 is 11 amino acids. Germline CDR1 reads DFQATT; CDR2 reads SNEGSKA (reference sequence). Trimming cost V 7 bases and J 9 bases, with 13 bases left between them. The CDR3 reads CSVTAAGEQFF. The CDR3 DNA reads TGCAGTGTTACGGCCGCGGGTGAGCAGTTCTTC.

The chain links TRBV9 to TRBJ1-1; D is ambiguous. Germline V gene lookup returns CDR1 SGDLS and CDR2 YYNGEE. CDR3 length: 16 amino acids. Trimming left V 3 bases short and J 1 base short, with 16 bases between. The CDR3 sequence is CASSAPRGNGNTEAFF. The CDR3 region has the DNA TGTGCCAGCAGCGCTCCTCGTGGTAACGGGAACACTGAAGCTTTCTTT.

This clone was counted only a few times. The V and J genes are TRBV19 and TRBJ2-2; D is possibly TRBD1 or TRBD2 (6 bases each). Germline V gene data show CDR1 as LNHDA and CDR2 as SQIVND (reference sequence). The CDR3 is 18 amino acids. Trimming stripped 6 bases from V and 7 bases from J, with 27 bases between. CDR3 DNA sequence: TGTGCCAGTAGCCCACTGGGCCGGGGGCAGGGTCAGGTCGGGGAGCTGTTTTTT. Translation: CASSPLGRGQGQVGELFF.

This clone was seen only a few times. The chain combines TRBV29-1 with TRBJ2-1; 7 bases match TRBD2. This CDR3 has 11 residues. Germline V gene lookup returns CDR1 SQVTM and CDR2 ANQGSEA. V lost 3 bases to trimming and J lost 12 bases; unmatched junction nucleotides: 5. CDR3 amino acids: CSVDSGRLQFF. Here the CDR3 DNA reads TGCAGCGTTGATTCCGGGAGGTTGCAGTTCTTC.

In this sample, this clone turned up a few times. This rearrangement joins TRBV7-9 to TRBJ2-1, with D unclear. CDR3 size: 13 residues. Between the trimmed V and J ends, which lost 3 bases and 6 bases, there was a span of 9 bases. Germline V gene data show CDR1 as SEHNR and CDR2 as FQNEAQ (reference sequence). CDR3 amino acids: CASSFSHLNEQFF. In nucleotides, the CDR3 is TGTGCCAGCAGCTTTTCTCACCTCAATGAGCAGTTCTTC. The full variable domain, its missing parts supplied by reference TRBV7-9 and TRBJ2-1, is DTGVSQNPRHKITKRGQNVTFRCDPISEHNRLYWYRQTLGQGPEFLTYFQNEAQLEKSRLLSDRFSAERPKGSFSTLEIQRTEQGDSAMYLCASSFSHLNEQFFGPGTRLTVL.

The gene calls are TRBV10-2 and TRBJ1-1; no definite D call. CDR1 WSHSY and CDR2 SAAADI come from the germline V gene. V was trimmed by 0 bases and J by 5 bases, leaving 7 bases between them. The CDR3 spans 13 residues. CDR3 sequence: CASSESSQTEAFF. CDR3 DNA: TGCGCCAGCAGTGAGTCGAGTCAGACTGAAGCTTTCTTT.

The chain is built from TRBV15 and TRBJ2-7; D perhaps matches TRBD2 (5 bases). The CDR3 runs to 17 residues. CDR1 is LNHNV and CDR2 is YYDKDF in the germline V gene (reference sequence). Trimming shortened V by 5 bases and J by 1 base, and 21 bases separated the two germline ends. CDR3 coding DNA: TGTGCCACCAGCCTCCCTGCGGGTGCAGAGGGTTCCTACGAGCAGTACTTC. Amino acid sequence: CATSLPAGAEGSYEQYF. The variable domain in full, with the rest retrieved from reference TRBV15 and TRBJ2-7, is DAMVIQNPRYQVTQFGKPVTLSCSQTLNHNVMYWYQQKSSQAPKLLFHYYDKDFNNEADTPDNFQSRRPNTSFCFLDIRSPGLGDTAMYLCATSLPAGAEGSYEQYFGPGTRLTVT.

The rearrangement joins TRBV4-3 to TRBJ1-2; perhaps TRBD1 as D (6 bases). Trimming shortened V by 4 bases and J by 0 bases, and 9 bases separated the two germline ends. Germline V gives CDR1 LGHNA, CDR2 YSLEER. This CDR3 contains 14 residues. CDR3 region: CASSPGGTNYGYTF. The CDR3 region has the DNA TGCGCCAGCAGCCCGGGGGGCACTAACTATGGCTACACCTTC.

The chain links TRBV19 to TRBJ1-5; a weak D match, TRBD1 (6 bases). V was cut by 5 bases and J by 7 bases, with 15 bases left in between. Looked up from germline, CDR1 is LNHDA and CDR2 is SQIVND (reference sequence). The CDR3 runs to 14 residues. The CDR3, as DNA: TGTGCCAGTAGTGCAGAGACAGGATACCAGCCCCAGCATTTT. It yields the protein CASSAETGYQPQHF.

The chain is built from TRBV5-1 and TRBJ1-1; D is unclear. The CDR3 contains 13 residues. V was trimmed by 5 bases and J by 3 bases, leaving 11 bases between them. The V gene's germline CDR1 is SGHRS and CDR2 YFSETQ. CDR3: CASSPQRDTEAFF. In DNA, the CDR3 is TGCGCCAGCAGTCCACAGCGGGACACTGAAGCTTTCTTT.

As to this clone: A junction end diverges from the germline sequence, so it may reflect a read error. The rearrangement uses TRBV30 and TRBJ1-2, with 9 bases identical to TRBD1. The CDR3 runs to 11 residues. CDR1 GTSNPN and CDR2 SVGIG come from the germline V gene (reference sequence). DNA of the CDR3: TGTGCCTGGAGATCGGGACAGGGCAACTCCTTC. Protein sequence: CAWRSGQGNSF. Full variable domain (outside the CDR3, taken from reference TRBV30 and TRBJ1-2): SQTIHQWPATLVQPVGSPLSLECTVEGTSNPNLYWYRQAAGRGLQLLFYSVGIGQISSEVPQNLSASRPQDRQFILSSKKLLLSDSGFYLCAWRSGQGNSFGSGTRLTVV.

V usage is TRBV6-5 and J usage is TRBJ2-7; 9 bases match TRBD1. This CDR3 has 15 amino acids. Per germline, CDR1 MNHEY and CDR2 SVGAGI. Trimming took 5 bases from V and 0 from J; bases not matched to a gene: 5. The CDR3 DNA sequence: TGTGCCAGCAGTACTCCGGGACAGGGCTCCTACGAGCAGTACTTC. It translates to CASSTPGQGSYEQYF.

In this sample, this clone is large. V usage is TRBV20-1 and J usage is TRBJ1-2, with D uncertain. Trimming left V 3 bases short and J 3 bases short, with 2 bases between. The germline CDR1 and CDR2 sequences are DFQATT and SNEGSKA (reference sequence). This CDR3 contains 10 residues. CDR3 nucleotide sequence: TGCAGTGCTAGTGACTATGGCTACACCTTC. Protein product: CSASDYGYTF.

This chain connects TRBV2 to TRBJ1-4, with 7 bases lining up with TRBD1. Per the germline V gene, CDR1 is SNHLY and CDR2 is FYNNEI. V lost 6 bases to trimming and J lost 6 bases; unmatched junction nucleotides: 7. The CDR3 contains 14 residues. CDR3 residues: CASRRGREDEKLFF. The DNA of the CDR3 is TGTGCCAGCAGAAGGGGGCGCGAAGATGAAAAACTGTTTTTT.

This clone has a handful of counts. The genes are TRBV7-2 and TRBJ1-3; the match to TRBD1 covers 9 bases. The CDR3 loop spans 19 amino acids. Germline assignment: CDR1 SGHTA and CDR2 FQGNSA. J gave up 0 bases and V 4 bases, and 13 bases lay outside the gene matches. CDR3 residues: CASSSRSGTGSLSGNTIYF. The CDR3 DNA is TGTGCCAGCAGCTCACGATCCGGGACAGGGTCCCTCTCTGGAAACACCATATATTTT. Together with reference TRBV7-2 and TRBJ1-3, the CDR3 gives the full variable domain: GAGVSQSPSNKVTEKGKDVELRCDPISGHTALYWYRQSLGQGLEFLIYFQGNSAPDKSGLPSDRFSAERTGGSVSTLTIQRTQQEDSAVYLCASSSRSGTGSLSGNTIYFGEGSWLTVV.

CDR3 sequence: CASSLGPTGGSNYGYTF. For the CDR3, the DNA is TGCGCCAGCAGCTTGGGACCGACAGGGGGCTCTAACTATGGCTACACCTTC. The V and J genes are TRBV5-1 and TRBJ1-2, with 10 bases lining up with TRBD1. The V gene's germline CDR1 is SGHRS and CDR2 YFSETQ. Trimming at V came to 0 bases and at J to 0 bases, leaving 5 bases not matched to a gene. The CDR3 has 17 amino acids.

The chain has TRBV9 and TRBJ2-3; a weak D match, TRBD2 (7 bases). V lost 4 bases to trimming and J lost 4 bases, with 16 bases between them. Germline CDR1 and CDR2: SGDLS and YYNGEE. This CDR3 region has 15 residues. The CDR3 DNA reads as TGTGCCAGCAGCAATTTAGGGGGGGGGCCAGATACGCAGTATTTT. This encodes CASSNLGGGPDTQYF. The complete variable domain, with remaining parts taken from reference TRBV9 and TRBJ2-3, reads DSGVTQTPKHLITATGQRVTLRCSPRSGDLSVYWYQQSLDQGLQFLIQYYNGEERAKGNILERFSAQQFPDLHSELNLSSLELGDSALYFCASSNLGGGPDTQYFGPGTRLTVL.

The V and J genes are TRBV4-1 and TRBJ1-2, with 10 bases that match TRBD1. The V and J ends lost 4 bases and 6 bases, in that order; junction bases with no gene match: 11. Germline lookup yields CDR1 MGHRA and CDR2 YSYEKL. The CDR3 runs 16 residues. CDR3 in DNA: TGCGCCAGCAGCCCCGAGGGCGGGGACAGGGGCGATGGCTACACCTTC. This codes for CASSPEGGDRGDGYTF.

The rearrangement joins TRBV5-1 to TRBJ2-3; D is undetermined. The V end was cut by 0 bases, the J end by 2 bases, with 10 bases between. The CDR3 consists of 15 residues. Germline V gene data show CDR1 as SGHRS and CDR2 as YFSETQ. The CDR3 protein is CASSLERRFTDTQYF. The CDR3 DNA follows: TGCGCCAGCAGCTTGGAGAGACGGTTCACAGATACGCAGTATTTT.

The V call is TRBV4-3, the J call TRBJ2-1; D not certain. The CDR3 sequence is 14 residues long. V was trimmed by 1 base and J by 3 bases, leaving 7 bases between them. CDR1 is LGHNA and CDR2 is YSLEER in the germline V gene. CDR3 sequence (DNA): TGCGCCAGCAGCCAAGCGGGTGGCTACAATGAGCAGTTCTTC. Its protein is CASSQAGGYNEQFF.

V is TRBV15 and J is TRBJ2-7, with 7 bases that match TRBD2. The germline gives CDR1 LNHNV, CDR2 YYDKDF (reference sequence). With V trimmed by 5 bases and J by 8 bases, 9 bases remained unmatched. CDR3 length: 13 amino acids. This CDR3 reads CATSAPGLTKQYF. Written as DNA, the CDR3 is TGTGCCACCAGCGCCCCGGGACTAACGAAGCAGTACTTC.

This sequence joins TRBV18 and TRBJ2-7, with D perhaps TRBD1 (6 bases). Germline V gives CDR1 KGHSH, CDR2 LQKENI. The CDR3 consists of 16 residues. V was trimmed by 1 base and J by 3 bases, leaving 16 bases between them. The CDR3 region has the DNA TGTGCCAGCTCACCACTGCGCCGACAGGCCAACTACGAGCAGTACTTC. Its protein product is CASSPLRRQANYEQYF.

A few counts support this clone. The genes are TRBV4-1 and TRBJ2-4, with D possibly being TRBD2 (7 bases). V was clipped by 0 bases and J by 8 bases, with 17 bases between them. Germline V gene lookup returns CDR1 MGHRA and CDR2 YSYEKL. The CDR3 totals 16 residues. CDR3 loop: CASSQDRGGAIYIQYF. As DNA, the CDR3 is TGCGCCAGCAGCCAAGATAGGGGGGGGGCGATATACATTCAGTACTTC.